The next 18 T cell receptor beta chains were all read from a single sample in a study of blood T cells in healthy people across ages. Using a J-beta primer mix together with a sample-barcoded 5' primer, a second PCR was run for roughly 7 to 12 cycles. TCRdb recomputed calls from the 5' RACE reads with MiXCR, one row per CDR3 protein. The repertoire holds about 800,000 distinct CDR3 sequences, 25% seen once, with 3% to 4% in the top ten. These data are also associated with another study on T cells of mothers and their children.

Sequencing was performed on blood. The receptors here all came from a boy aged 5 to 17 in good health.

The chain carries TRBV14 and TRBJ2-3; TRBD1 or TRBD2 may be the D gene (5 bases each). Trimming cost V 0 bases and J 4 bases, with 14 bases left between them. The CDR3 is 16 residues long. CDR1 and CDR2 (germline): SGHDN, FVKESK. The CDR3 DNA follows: TGTGCCAGCAGCCAAGATAATGATATGGGGGCAGATACGCAGTATTTT. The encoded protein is CASSQDNDMGADTQYF.

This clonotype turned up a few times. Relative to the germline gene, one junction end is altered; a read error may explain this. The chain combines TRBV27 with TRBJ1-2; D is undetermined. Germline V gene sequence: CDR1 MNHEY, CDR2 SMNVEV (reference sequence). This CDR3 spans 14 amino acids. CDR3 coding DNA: TGTGCCAGTAGTTTTCCCCCTATCTTGAATGGCTACACCTTC. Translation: CASSFPPILNGYTF.

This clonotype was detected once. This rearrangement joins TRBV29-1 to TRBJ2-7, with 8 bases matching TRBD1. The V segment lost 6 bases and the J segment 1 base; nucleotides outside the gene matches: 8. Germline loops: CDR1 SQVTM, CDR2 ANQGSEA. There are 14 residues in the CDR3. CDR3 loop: CSVQDRVMSYEQYF. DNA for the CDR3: TGCAGCGTACAGGACAGGGTGATGTCCTACGAGCAGTACTTC.

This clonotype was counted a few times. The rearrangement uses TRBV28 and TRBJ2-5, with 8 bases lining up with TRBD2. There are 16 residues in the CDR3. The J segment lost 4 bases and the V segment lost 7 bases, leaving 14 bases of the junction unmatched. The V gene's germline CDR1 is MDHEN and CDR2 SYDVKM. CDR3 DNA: TGTGCCAGCAACTTGGATCCGGGGGGGCTGAGAGAGACCCAGTACTTC. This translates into CASNLDPGGLRETQYF.

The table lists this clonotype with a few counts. As DNA, the CDR3 is TGTGCCAGCAGCCAGGGCCCGGAGACCCAGTACTTC. Amino acid sequence: CASSQGPETQYF. This rearrangement joins TRBV3-1 to TRBJ2-5; no firm D call. This CDR3 contains 12 residues. Trimming took 3 bases from V and 5 from J, leaving 7 bases between them. Germline values: CDR1 LGHDT, CDR2 YNNKEL (reference sequence).

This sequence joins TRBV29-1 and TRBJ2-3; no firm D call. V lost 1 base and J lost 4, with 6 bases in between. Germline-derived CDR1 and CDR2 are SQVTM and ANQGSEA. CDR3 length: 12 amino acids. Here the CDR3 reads CSVEVGADTQYF. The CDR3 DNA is TGCAGCGTTGAAGTCGGAGCAGATACGCAGTATTTT.

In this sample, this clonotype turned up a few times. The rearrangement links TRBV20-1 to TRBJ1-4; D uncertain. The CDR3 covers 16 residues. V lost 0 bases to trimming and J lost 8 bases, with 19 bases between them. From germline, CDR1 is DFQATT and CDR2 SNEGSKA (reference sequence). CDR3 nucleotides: TGCAGTGCTAGAGATCGAAGGACCCTAGGCGGCGAAAAACTGTTTTTT. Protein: CSARDRRTLGGEKLFF.

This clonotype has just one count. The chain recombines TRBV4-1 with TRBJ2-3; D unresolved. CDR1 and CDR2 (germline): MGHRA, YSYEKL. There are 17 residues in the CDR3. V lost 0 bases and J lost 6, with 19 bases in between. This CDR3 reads CASSQDMVPQAADTQYF. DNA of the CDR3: TGCGCCAGCAGCCAAGATATGGTGCCCCAAGCAGCGGATACGCAGTATTTT.

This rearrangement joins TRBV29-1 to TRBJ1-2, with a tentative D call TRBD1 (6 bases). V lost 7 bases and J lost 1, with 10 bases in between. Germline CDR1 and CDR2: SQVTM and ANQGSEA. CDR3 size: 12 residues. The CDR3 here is CSALDSNYGYTF. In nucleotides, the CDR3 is TGCAGCGCACTGGACAGTAACTATGGCTACACCTTC.

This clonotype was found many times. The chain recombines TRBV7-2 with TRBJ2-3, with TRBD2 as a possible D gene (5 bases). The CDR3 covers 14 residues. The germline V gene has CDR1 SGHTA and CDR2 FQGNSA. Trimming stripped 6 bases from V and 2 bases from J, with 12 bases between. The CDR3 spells CASSNGLITDTQYF. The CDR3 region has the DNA TGTGCCAGCAGTAACGGACTGATCACAGATACGCAGTATTTT.

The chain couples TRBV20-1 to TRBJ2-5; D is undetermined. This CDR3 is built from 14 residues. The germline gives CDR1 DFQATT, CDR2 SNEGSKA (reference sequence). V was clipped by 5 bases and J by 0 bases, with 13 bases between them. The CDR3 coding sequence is TGCAGTGCTGCCTTTGGAGCAAACCAAGAGACCCAGTACTTC. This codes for CSAAFGANQETQYF.

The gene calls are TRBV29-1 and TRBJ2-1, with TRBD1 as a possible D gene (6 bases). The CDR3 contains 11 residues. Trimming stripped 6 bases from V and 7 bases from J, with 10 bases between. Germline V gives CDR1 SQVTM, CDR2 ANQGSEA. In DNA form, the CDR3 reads TGCAGCGTGGCCCAGGGGAATGAGCAGTTCTTC. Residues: CSVAQGNEQFF.

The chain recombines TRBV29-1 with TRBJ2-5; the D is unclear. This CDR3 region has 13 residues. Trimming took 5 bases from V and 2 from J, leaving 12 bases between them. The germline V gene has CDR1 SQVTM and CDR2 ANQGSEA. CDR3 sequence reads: CSVSGSGQETQYF. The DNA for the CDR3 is TGCAGCGTTTCCGGGTCTGGACAAGAGACCCAGTACTTC.

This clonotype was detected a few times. The CDR3 sequence is CASSIFLGGSGEQYF. As DNA, the CDR3 is TGTGCCAGTAGTATTTTCCTCGGCGGGAGTGGCGAGCAGTACTTC. The rearrangement uses TRBV19 and TRBJ2-7; TRBD2 aligns across 7 bases. J was trimmed by 6 bases and V by 3 bases; bases with no gene match: 11. CDR1 and CDR2 from the germline V gene are LNHDA and SQIVND (reference sequence). This CDR3 spans 15 amino acids.

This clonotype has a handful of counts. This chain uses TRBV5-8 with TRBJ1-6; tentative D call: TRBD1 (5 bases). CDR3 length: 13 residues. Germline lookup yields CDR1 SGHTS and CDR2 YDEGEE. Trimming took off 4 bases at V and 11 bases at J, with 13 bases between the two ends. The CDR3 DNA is TGTGCCAGCAGCGAGTTAGACAGCGCACCCCTCCACTTT. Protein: CASSELDSAPLHF.

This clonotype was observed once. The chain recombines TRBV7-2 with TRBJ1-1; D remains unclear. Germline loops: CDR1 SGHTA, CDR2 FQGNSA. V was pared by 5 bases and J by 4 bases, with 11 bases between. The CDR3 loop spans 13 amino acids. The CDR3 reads CASSGLGGTEAFF. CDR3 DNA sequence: TGTGCCAGCAGCGGGCTCGGAGGCACTGAAGCTTTCTTT.

The CDR3 DNA reads TGCAGTGCTAGCAGGCCTGCCTACGAGCAGTACTTC. It translates to CSASRPAYEQYF. The chain carries TRBV20-1 and TRBJ2-7; D remains ambiguous. V was trimmed by 3 bases and J by 2 bases, leaving 8 bases between them. The CDR3 runs 12 residues. Germline lookup yields CDR1 DFQATT and CDR2 SNEGSKA (reference sequence).

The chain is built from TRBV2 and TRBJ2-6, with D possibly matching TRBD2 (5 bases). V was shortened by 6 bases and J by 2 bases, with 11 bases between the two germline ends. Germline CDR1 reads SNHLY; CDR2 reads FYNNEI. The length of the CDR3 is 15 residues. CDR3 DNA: TGTGCCAGCAGAAGAGCGGAGGCTGGGGCCAACGTCCTGACTTTC. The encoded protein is CASRRAEAGANVLTF.